This paragraph reports one TCR beta chain. The sample belongs to a study of CD8 T cells in Susac syndrome. For the study at large: Within the sequenced group of Susac syndrome patients, 5 or 6 showed active disease and eight were in remission.

About 0.45 to 1 ug RNA was reverse transcribed with random hexamers. The immunoSEQ assay covered 54 Vbeta and 13 Jbeta segments for CDR3. Each CDR3 protein gets one entry after TCRdb re-called the immunoSEQ multiplex PCR reads with MiXCR. This table holds 95,000 to 150,000 distinct CDR3 sequences, 96% found once. Germline CDR1 reads KGHSH; CDR2 reads LQKENI. The V end lost 2 bases, the J end lost 4 bases, and 6 bases lay between the germline ends. There are 13 residues in the CDR3. This chain uses TRBV18 with TRBJ1-5, with D possibly being TRBD1 (6 bases). The specimen was CD4+ T cells from PBMCs. The clonotype was recovered from a human donor with Susac syndrome. As DNA, the CDR3 is TGTGCCAGCTCACCAACAGGGAATCAGCCCCAGCATTTT. Translation gives CASSPTGNQPQHF.